This T cell receptor (beta chain) was profiled in a study of control samples from healthy donors and cancer patients. The table came from immunoSEQ multiplex PCR; TCRdb's copy has only in-frame clones and leaves some out. The data show 95,000 to 100,000 clones, around 88% seen once. Trimming cost V 3 bases and J 1 base; bases outside gene matches: 1. The germline gives CDR1 MNHEY, CDR2 SMNVEV (reference sequence). The CDR3 has 15 residues. The gene calls are TRBV27 and TRBJ2-5; 11 bases are a match to TRBD2. The sample taken for sequencing was blood. This clonotype originated in a man aged 25-45 years in good health. The CDR3 DNA follows: TGTGCCAGCAGTTTCCTAGCGGGAGGCCAAGAGACCCAGTACTTC. This encodes CASSFLAGGQETQYF.